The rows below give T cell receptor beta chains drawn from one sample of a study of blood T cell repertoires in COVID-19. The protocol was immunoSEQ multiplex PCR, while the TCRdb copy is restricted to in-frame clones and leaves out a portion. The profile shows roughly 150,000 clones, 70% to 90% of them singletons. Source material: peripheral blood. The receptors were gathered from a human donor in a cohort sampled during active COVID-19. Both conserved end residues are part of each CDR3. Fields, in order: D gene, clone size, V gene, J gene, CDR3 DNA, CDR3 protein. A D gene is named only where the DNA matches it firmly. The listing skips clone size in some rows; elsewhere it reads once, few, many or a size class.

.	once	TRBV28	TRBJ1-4	TGTGCCAGCAGTTCCCGAATGACAGTTACTAATGAAAAACTGTTTTTT	CASSSRMTVTNEKLFF
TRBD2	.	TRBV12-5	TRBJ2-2	TGTGCTAGTGGTTTGGGGCTAGCGGGAGGATCCACCGGGGAGCTGTTTTTT	CASGLGLAGGSTGELFF
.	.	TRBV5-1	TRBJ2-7	TGCGCCAGCAGCTTGGGTACAGGGCAGACCTACGAGCAGTACTTC	CASSLGTGQTYEQYF
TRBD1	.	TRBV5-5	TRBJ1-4	TGTGCCAGCAGTTCAGGGGGGATTATCGGTGAAAAACTGTTTTTT	CASSSGGIIGEKLFF
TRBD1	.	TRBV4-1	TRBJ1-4	TGCGCCAGCAGCCATCCGGGACAGGGGGCTGAAAAACTGTTTTTT	CASSHPGQGAEKLFF
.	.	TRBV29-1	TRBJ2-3	TGCAGCGTTGTTCGGGGGAGCACAGATACGCAGTATTTT	CSVVRGSTDTQYF
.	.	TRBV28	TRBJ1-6	TGTGCCAGCAGGGACACCATCTTAAATTCACCCCTCCACTTT	CASRDTILNSPLHF
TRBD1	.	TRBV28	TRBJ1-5	TGTGCCAGCAGCGTTGACAGGGGGATTCAGCCCCAGCATTTT	CASSVDRGIQPQHF
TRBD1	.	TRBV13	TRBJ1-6	TGTGCCAGCAGCATTCGGACAGGAATGAATTCACCCCTCCACTTT	CASSIRTGMNSPLHF
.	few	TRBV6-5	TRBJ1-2	TGTGCCAGCAACCCTACAGGGAACTATGGCTACACCTTC	CASNPTGNYGYTF
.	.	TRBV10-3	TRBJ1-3	TGTGCCATCAGTGAGGAGGGAAACACCATATATTTT	CAISEEGNTIYF
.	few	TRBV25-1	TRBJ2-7	TGTGCCAGCAGTGCGGTGGTTTACGAGCAGTACTTC	CASSAVVYEQYF
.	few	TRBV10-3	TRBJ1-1	TGTGCCATCAGGAGGGGGTGGGTGTTCGGCACTGAAGCTTTCTTT	CAIRRGWVFGTEAFF
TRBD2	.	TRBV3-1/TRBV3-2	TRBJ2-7	TGTGCCAGCAGCCAAGAGGTCGCTAGCGGGAGGTCCCACGAGCAGTACTTC	CASSQEVASGRSHEQYF
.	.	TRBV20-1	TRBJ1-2	TGCAGTGCTAGTGGGGAGGGCCCTGGGGGCTACACCTTC	CSASGEGPGGYTF
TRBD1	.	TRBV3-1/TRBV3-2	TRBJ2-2	TGTGCCAGCACCAGGGGGCAGGAAACGAACACCGGGGAGCTGTTTTTT	CASTRGQETNTGELFF
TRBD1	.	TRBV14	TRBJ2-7	TGTGCCAGCAGCCCCGGGACAGGCTACGAGCAGTACTTC	CASSPGTGYEQYF
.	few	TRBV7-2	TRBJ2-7	TGTGCCAGCAGCTCCCTCGGCGGGGAGGTCTACGAGCAGTACTTC	CASSSLGGEVYEQYF
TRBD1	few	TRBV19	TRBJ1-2	TGTGCCAGTAGCCCGTCCCGGGACAGGGGGAGAAACTATGGCTACACCTTC	CASSPSRDRGRNYGYTF
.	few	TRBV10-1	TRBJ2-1	TGCGCCAGCAGCGTTAGCGCCGACAATGAGCAGTTCTTC	CASSVSADNEQFF
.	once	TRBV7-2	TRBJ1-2	TGTGCCAGCAGCTTTCTAAGTTCCTATGGCTACACCTTC	CASSFLSSYGYTF
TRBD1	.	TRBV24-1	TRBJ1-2	TGTGCCACCAGTGACCGACAGGGCCGGTATGGCTACACCTTC	CATSDRQGRYGYTF
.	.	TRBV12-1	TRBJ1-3	TGTGCCAGCAGCGCCAAACAGGGGCCTTACTCTGGAAACACCATATATTTT	CASSAKQGPYSGNTIYF
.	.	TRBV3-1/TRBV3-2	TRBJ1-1	TGTGCCAGCAGCCGCCTATCCACTGAAGCTTTCTTT	CASSRLSTEAFF
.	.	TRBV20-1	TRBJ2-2	TGCAGTGCTAGTCGGGGTAGGGCAAACACCGGGGAGCTGTTTTTT	CSASRGRANTGELFF
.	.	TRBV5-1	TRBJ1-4	TGCGCCAGCAGCTTGGAGGCCGGGTTCAATGAAAAACTGTTTTTT	CASSLEAGFNEKLFF
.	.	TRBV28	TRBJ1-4	TGTGCCAGCAGTTTCCCAACCCCCGCGGCGTCTAATGAAAAACTGTTTTTT	CASSFPTPAASNEKLFF
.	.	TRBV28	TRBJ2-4	TGTGCCAGCAGTTTAAAGACAGGAACATTTCAAAACATTCAGTACTTC	CASSLKTGTFQNIQYF
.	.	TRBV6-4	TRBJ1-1	TGTGCCAGCAGGGCATCGGTGGGGAGGACTGAAGCTTTCTTT	CASRASVGRTEAFF
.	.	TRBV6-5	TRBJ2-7	TGTGCCAGCACCGCGACTAGAGCGCGGGAGCAGTACTTC	CASTATRAREQYF
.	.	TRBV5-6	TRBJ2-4	TGTGCCAGCAGCTTGGCCGCGAGGATAGCCAAAAACATTCAGTACTTC	CASSLAARIAKNIQYF
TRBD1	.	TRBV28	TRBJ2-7	TGTGCCACCGCCTTGGGCAGGGGGCTCGGTGAGCAGTACTTC	CATALGRGLGEQYF
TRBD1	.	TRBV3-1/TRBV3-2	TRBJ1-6	TGTGCCAGCAGCCTCGGACAGGGGGTTGATTCACCCCTCCACTTT	CASSLGQGVDSPLHF
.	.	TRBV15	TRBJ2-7	TGTGCCACCAGCAGAGCTTTCGGACAGAGTTACGAGCAGTACTTC	CATSRAFGQSYEQYF
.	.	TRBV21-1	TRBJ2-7	TGTGCCAGCAGCAATCCCCCTCGCCTACTAGCGGGGTCCTACGAGCAGTACTTC	CASSNPPRLLAGSYEQYF
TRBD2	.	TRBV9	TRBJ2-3	TGTGCCAGCAGCCCCCGGGCTAGCGGGACCACAGATACGCAGTATTTT	CASSPRASGTTDTQYF
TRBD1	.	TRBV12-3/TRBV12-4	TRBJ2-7	TGTGCCAGCAGTTTTATCCAGGGACAGTTTATATACTTC	CASSFIQGQFIYF
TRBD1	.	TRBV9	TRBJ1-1	TGTGCCAGCAGCGTAGTAGTAGGACAGGATAGGGAGAACACTGAAGCTTTCTTT	CASSVVVGQDRENTEAFF
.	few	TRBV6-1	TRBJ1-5	TGTGCCAGCAGTGAAGGGGTTAGCAGATCCCAATCCGCCCAGCATTTT	CASSEGVSRSQSAQHF
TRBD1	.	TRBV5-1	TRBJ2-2	TGCGCCAGCAGCTGGGGACAGGGAACTACCGGGGAGCTGTTTTTT	CASSWGQGTTGELFF